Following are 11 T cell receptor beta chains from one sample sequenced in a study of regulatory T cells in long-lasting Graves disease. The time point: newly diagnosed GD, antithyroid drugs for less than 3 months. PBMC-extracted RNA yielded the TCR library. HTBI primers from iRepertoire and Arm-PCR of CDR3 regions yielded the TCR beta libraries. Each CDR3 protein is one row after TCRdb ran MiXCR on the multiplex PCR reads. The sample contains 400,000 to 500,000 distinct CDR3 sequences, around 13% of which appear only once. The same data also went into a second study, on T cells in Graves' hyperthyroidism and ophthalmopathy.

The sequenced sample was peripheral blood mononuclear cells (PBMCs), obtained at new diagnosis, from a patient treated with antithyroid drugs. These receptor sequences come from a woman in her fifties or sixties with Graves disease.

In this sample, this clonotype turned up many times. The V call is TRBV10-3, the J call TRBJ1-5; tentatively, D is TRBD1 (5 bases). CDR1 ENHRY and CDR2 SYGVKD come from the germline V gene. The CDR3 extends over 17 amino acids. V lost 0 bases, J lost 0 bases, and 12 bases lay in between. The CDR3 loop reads CAISESRLGVSNQPQHF. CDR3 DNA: TGTGCCATCAGTGAGTCTCGATTGGGGGTTAGCAATCAGCCCCAGCATTTT.

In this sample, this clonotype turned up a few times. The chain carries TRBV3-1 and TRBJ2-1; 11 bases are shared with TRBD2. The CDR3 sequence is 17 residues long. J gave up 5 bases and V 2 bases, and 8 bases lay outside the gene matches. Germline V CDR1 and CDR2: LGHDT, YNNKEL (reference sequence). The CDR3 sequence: CASSQFLAGGQNNEQFF. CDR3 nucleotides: TGTGCCAGCAGCCAATTTCTAGCGGGAGGACAAAACAATGAGCAGTTCTTC.

The CDR3 coding sequence is TGTGCCAGCAGTACGGGACTAGAGGAAGTAGATGAGCAGTTCTTC. It is translated as CASSTGLEEVDEQFF. The V and J genes are TRBV14 and TRBJ2-1; 8 nucleotides agree with TRBD2. The junction had 12 bases not matched to a gene; V was cut back by 6 bases and J by 8 bases. The CDR3 has 15 amino acids. Germline-derived CDR1 and CDR2 are SGHDN and FVKESK.

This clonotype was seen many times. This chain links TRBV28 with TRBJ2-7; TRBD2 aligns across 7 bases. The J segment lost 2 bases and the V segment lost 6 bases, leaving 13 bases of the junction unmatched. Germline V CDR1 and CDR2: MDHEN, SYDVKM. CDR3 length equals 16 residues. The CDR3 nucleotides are TGTGCCAGCAGCTCTATAACTAGCGCTCCTACCTACGAGCAGTACTTC. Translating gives CASSSITSAPTYEQYF.

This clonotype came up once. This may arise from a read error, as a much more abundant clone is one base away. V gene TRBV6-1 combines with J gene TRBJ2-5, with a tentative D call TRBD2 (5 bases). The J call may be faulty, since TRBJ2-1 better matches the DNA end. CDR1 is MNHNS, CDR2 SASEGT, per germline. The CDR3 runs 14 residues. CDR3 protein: CASTSWGDYYEQFF. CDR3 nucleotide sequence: TGTGCCAGCACCTCCTGGGGAGATTACTACGAGCAGTTCTTC.

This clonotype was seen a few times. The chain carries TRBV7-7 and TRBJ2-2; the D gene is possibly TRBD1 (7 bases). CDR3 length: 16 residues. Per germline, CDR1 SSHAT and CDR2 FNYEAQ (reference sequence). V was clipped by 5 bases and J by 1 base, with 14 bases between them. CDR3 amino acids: CASSHGGGLNTGELFF. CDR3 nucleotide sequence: TGTGCCAGCAGCCACGGAGGGGGCTTGAACACCGGGGAGCTGTTTTTT.

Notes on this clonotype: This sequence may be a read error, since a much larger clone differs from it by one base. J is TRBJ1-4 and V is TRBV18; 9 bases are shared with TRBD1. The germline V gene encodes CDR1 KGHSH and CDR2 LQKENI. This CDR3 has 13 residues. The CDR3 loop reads CASSRQGEEKLLF. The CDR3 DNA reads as TGTGCCAGCTCACGACAGGGGGAGGAAAAACTGCTTTTT.

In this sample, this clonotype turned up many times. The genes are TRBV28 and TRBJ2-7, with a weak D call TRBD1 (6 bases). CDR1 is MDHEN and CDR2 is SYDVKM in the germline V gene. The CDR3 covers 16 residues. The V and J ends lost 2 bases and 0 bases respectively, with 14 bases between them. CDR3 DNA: TGTGCCAGCAGTTTAACTGGACAGTCCTCCTCCTACGAGCAGTACTTC. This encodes CASSLTGQSSSYEQYF.

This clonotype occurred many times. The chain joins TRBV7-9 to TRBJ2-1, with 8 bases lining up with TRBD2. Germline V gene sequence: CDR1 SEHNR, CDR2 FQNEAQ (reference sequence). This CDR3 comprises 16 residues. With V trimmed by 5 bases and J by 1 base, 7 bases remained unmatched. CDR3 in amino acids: CASSPSGSKSYNEQFF. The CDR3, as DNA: TGTGCCAGCAGCCCGAGCGGGAGTAAATCCTACAATGAGCAGTTCTTC.

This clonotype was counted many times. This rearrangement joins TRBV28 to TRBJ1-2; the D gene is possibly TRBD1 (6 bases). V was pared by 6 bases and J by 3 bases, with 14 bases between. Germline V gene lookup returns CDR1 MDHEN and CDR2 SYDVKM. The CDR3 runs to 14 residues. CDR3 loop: CASRPQWGHYGYTF. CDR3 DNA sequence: TGTGCCAGCAGGCCCCAATGGGGGCACTATGGCTACACCTTC.

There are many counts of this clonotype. CDR3 bases: TGTGCCAGCAGGACGCAGGTTAGCAATCAGCCCCAGCATTTT. This encodes CASRTQVSNQPQHF. This chain joins TRBV2 and TRBJ1-5; no clear D. This CDR3 region has 14 residues. Germline CDR1 SNHLY, CDR2 FYNNEI. Trimming pared 6 bases from V and 0 bases from J, leaving 9 bases between.